This T cell receptor beta chain was documented in a study of T cell repertoires in cytomegalovirus infection. Overall study: Researchers turned to recently identified HLA-C-restricted CMV epitopes as well as well-studied HLA-B-restricted ones. Overall study results and limits: HLA-C-restricted CMV clonotypes gave the most frequent clonotype in two of eight donors. The cumulative frequency of public TCR beta families identified carriers of CMV plus the relevant HLA.

In regard to this clonotype: What it binds is unknown.

TCRdb independently ran MiXCR on the reads; one entry per CDR3 protein. The table lists roughly 700,000 distinct CDR3 sequences, around 35% of them singletons, with roughly 18% in the top ten. V shed 5 bases and J shed 0 bases, with 7 bases lying between them. The CDR3 is made up of 13 amino acids. The receptor was isolated from a human donor in good health (CMV status not recorded). Some clones in this sample may be carry-over from other donors' samples. The source material was cultured PBMCs, sampled from culture after CMV antigen stimulation. This rearrangement joins TRBV12-3 or TRBV12-4 to TRBJ2-5, with D unclear. The CDR3 protein is CASSHGYQETQYF. In nucleotides, the CDR3 is TGTGCCAGCAGTCACGGGTACCAAGAGACCCAGTACTTC.